This T cell receptor (beta chain) is drawn from a study of shared clonotypes between healthy human individuals. Study-wide results and caveats: A reduction in generation probabilities was seen for non-shared clonotypes relative to those shared by all four donors.

CD45RO negativity and positive selection for CCR7 defined naive CD8 cells, a population that excluded terminally differentiated effector memory CD45RA+ cells. Using immunoSEQ multiplex PCR, the repertoire was profiled, and TCRdb retains in-frame clones only, with some absent. This sample yields roughly 2.1 million clones, of which under 95% are seen a single time; under 2% belongs to the top ten. About this clone: Its antigen remains unidentified.

The germline gives CDR1 MGHRA, CDR2 YSYEKL. CDR3 length equals 15 residues. Trimming at V came to 5 bases and at J to 6 bases, leaving 11 bases not matched to a gene. The TCR comes from a man aged 18 to 35 in good health. Some clones in this sample may be carry-over from other donors' samples. The J gene is TRBJ2-7, the V gene TRBV4-1; 9 bases agree with TRBD1. The source material was naive CD8+ T cells from PBMCs. The CDR3 spells CASSFAGTGTAEQYF. The CDR3 bases are TGCGCCAGCAGCTTTGCCGGGACAGGGACTGCCGAGCAGTACTTC.